Below, 23 T cell receptor beta chains from the same sample are listed, as sequenced in a study of T cells after yellow fever vaccination. In TCRdb, the 5' RACE reads were re-called with MiXCR into one record per CDR3 protein. Among approximately 260,000 distinct CDR3 sequences, roughly 5.2% were seen once, and the ten largest hold approximately 3.5%. The specimen comprised CD4+ T cells sorted from PBMCs, sampled on the day of the yellow fever booster vaccination. The source is a man aged 18-30 years who received the YFV17D yellow fever vaccine.

This clonotype has ten or more counts. This chain joins TRBV4-2 and TRBJ2-5, with TRBD1 as a possible D gene (6 bases). Trimming pared 4 bases from V and 2 bases from J, leaving 8 bases between. Germline V lookup: CDR1 LGHNA, CDR2 YNFKEQ. The CDR3 length is 13 residues. The chain's CDR3 is CASSPQGQETQYF. DNA for the CDR3: TGTGCCAGCAGCCCGCAGGGGCAAGAGACCCAGTACTTC.

This clonotype has a handful of counts. The V call is TRBV7-9, the J call TRBJ1-3, with a possible D match to TRBD1 (5 bases). Germline-derived CDR1 and CDR2 are SEHNR and FQNEAQ (reference sequence). Trimming left V 8 bases short and J 3 bases short, with 17 bases between. The length of the CDR3 is 15 residues. The CDR3 loop is CASGPSGSVGNTIYF. CDR3 coding DNA: TGTGCCAGCGGACCATCAGGGTCTGTTGGAAACACCATATATTTT.

This clonotype appeared once. Being one base from a much bigger clone, this may be a read error. The CDR3 loop is CASSHSSGGYYNERFF. The DNA of the CDR3 is TGTGCCAGCAGCCACTCTAGCGGGGGGTACTACAATGAGCGGTTCTTC. The chain recombines TRBV28 with TRBJ2-1; 11 bases match TRBD2. In germline, CDR1 is MDHEN, CDR2 SYDVKM. This CDR3 has 16 amino acids. Filled out from reference TRBV28 and TRBJ2-1, the complete variable domain reads DVKVTQSSRYLVKRTGEKVFLECVQDMDHENMFWYRQDPGLGLRLIYFSYDVKMKEKGDIPEGYSVSREKKERFSLILESASTNQTSMYLCASSHSSGGYYNERFFGPGTRLTVL.

CDR3 in amino acids: CASSMGQGPFPDTQYF. The CDR3 DNA reads TGTGCCAGCAGCATGGGACAGGGTCCTTTTCCAGATACGCAGTATTTT. This chain links TRBV21-1 with TRBJ2-3; the listed D gene, TRBD1, was not tested against the DNA. TRBV21-1 has pseudogene status. The CDR3 is 16 residues long.

CDR3 sequence (DNA): TGTGCCAGCTCACCTCCGGGACAGGGCTTCGAAAAACTGTTTTTT. This sequence encodes CASSPPGQGFEKLFF. This chain uses TRBV18 with TRBJ1-4; 9 nucleotides align to TRBD1. The CDR3 has 15 amino acids. The trim removed 3 bases at V and 8 bases at J, leaving 7 bases unmatched. From germline, CDR1 is KGHSH and CDR2 LQKENI.

In this sample, this clonotype turned up many times. This chain joins TRBV4-3 and TRBJ2-5; TRBD2 matches 9 bases. Germline V gene data show CDR1 as LGHNA and CDR2 as YSLEER. The CDR3 extends over 15 amino acids. J gave up 5 bases and V 0 bases, and 4 bases lay outside the gene matches. CDR3 sequence: CASSQEVAGAETQYF. The DNA for the CDR3 is TGCGCCAGCAGCCAAGAGGTAGCGGGGGCGGAGACCCAGTACTTC.

This chain joins TRBV6-5 and TRBJ2-6, with 7 bases lining up with TRBD1. Trimming at V came to 5 bases and at J to 2 bases, leaving 6 bases not matched to a gene. The CDR3 extends over 16 amino acids. Germline CDR1 MNHEY, CDR2 SVGAGI. The CDR3 DNA is TGTGCCAGCAGTCGATACGGGACAGCTGGGGCCAACGTCCTGACTTTC. Translating gives CASSRYGTAGANVLTF.

This clonotype was recorded at least ten times. The chain recombines TRBV5-1 with TRBJ1-3; D not certain. The length of the CDR3 is 14 residues. The ends were cut back, 1 base at V and 3 bases at J, with 8 bases in the middle. Germline lookup yields CDR1 SGHRS and CDR2 YFSETQ. The CDR3 loop reads CASSLSSLGNTIYF. In nucleotides, the CDR3 is TGCGCCAGCAGCTTGAGCAGCCTTGGAAACACCATATATTTT.

This clonotype was counted many times. V is TRBV11-2 and J is TRBJ2-3; D uncertain. There are 14 residues in the CDR3. Germline V CDR1 and CDR2: SGHAT, FQNNGV. Trimming took 2 bases from V and 3 from J, leaving 9 bases between them. CDR3 region: CASSLRAVTDTQYF. CDR3 nucleotides: TGTGCCAGCAGCTTAAGGGCAGTTACAGATACGCAGTATTTT.

This sequence joins TRBV10-3 and TRBJ1-5; TRBD1 is a possible D gene (6 bases). V was shortened by 4 bases and J by 3 bases, with 10 bases between the two germline ends. Germline-derived CDR1 and CDR2 are ENHRY and SYGVKD. The CDR3 is made up of 14 amino acids. The CDR3 DNA reads as TGTGCCATCAGTGTGCAGGGGTCCAATCAGCCCCAGCATTTT. It encodes CAISVQGSNQPQHF.

Remarks on this clonotype: This clone may be a read error of a much larger clone one base away. The V call is TRBV7-2, the J call TRBJ1-5, with D hard to call. V was shortened by 0 bases and J by 0 bases, with 0 bases between the two germline ends. The CDR3 spans 13 residues. Germline loops: CDR1 SGHTA, CDR2 FQGNSA. This CDR3 reads CASSLASNQPQHF. The CDR3 bases are TGTGCCAGCAGCTTAGCTAGCAATCAGCCCCAGCATTTT.

This clonotype was seen at least ten times. The V gene is TRBV20-1, the J gene TRBJ2-3; no reliable D call. The CDR3 extends over 12 amino acids. The germline V and J ends were trimmed by 7 bases and 2 bases, with 10 bases remaining between them. Per germline, CDR1 DFQATT and CDR2 SNEGSKA (reference sequence). The CDR3 DNA follows: TGCAGTGGGTCTAGGGACACAGATACGCAGTATTTT. Amino acid sequence: CSGSRDTDTQYF.

About this clonotype itself: This may be a read error, as it is one base from a much larger clone. The chain uses TRBV29-1 and TRBJ2-2; D might be TRBD1 or TRBD2, each matching 5 bases. CDR1 is SQVTM, CDR2 ANQGSEA, per germline. The CDR3 consists of 14 residues. CDR3 DNA: TGCAGCGTCGGGGACCGACGACACACCGTGGAGCTGTTTTTT. Translating it yields CSVGDRRHTVELFF.

The chain is built from TRBV14 and TRBJ2-3; D is ambiguous. Germline CDR1 is SGHDN and CDR2 is FVKESK. V shed 0 bases and J shed 8 bases, with 6 bases lying between them. CDR3 length: 12 amino acids. The CDR3 bases are TGTGCCAGCAGCCAAGAAGGCTCTACGCAGTATTTT. As protein: CASSQEGSTQYF.

V gene TRBV7-2 combines with J gene TRBJ1-3; D unclear. The germline V gene encodes CDR1 SGHTA and CDR2 FQGNSA. With 7 bases removed from V and 2 bases from J, the gap between germline ends came to 9 bases. This CDR3 is built from 13 residues. The CDR3 DNA reads as TGTGCCAGCACCCAAAGGCCTGGAAACACCATATATTTT. Its translation is CASTQRPGNTIYF.

This clonotype occurred a few times. The chain combines TRBV20-1 with TRBJ1-5; no reliable D call. The CDR3 is made up of 12 amino acids. Trimming left V 3 bases short and J 7 bases short, with 10 bases between. Per germline, CDR1 DFQATT and CDR2 SNEGSKA (reference sequence). The CDR3 is CSASPYGQPQHF. In DNA, the CDR3 is TGCAGTGCTAGCCCGTACGGGCAGCCCCAGCATTTT.

This clonotype was counted ten times or more. The V gene is TRBV5-1, the J gene TRBJ2-3, with 7 positions matching TRBD2. The CDR3 totals 16 residues. Germline V CDR1 and CDR2: SGHRS, YFSETQ. V lost 0 bases and J lost 3; bases outside the gene matches: 7. This CDR3 is CASSLVPGRDTDTQYF. Written as DNA, the CDR3 is TGCGCCAGCAGCTTGGTCCCAGGGAGGGATACAGATACGCAGTATTTT.

This clonotype has a handful of counts. The chain joins TRBV29-1 to TRBJ2-3, with a tentative D call TRBD2 (7 bases). CDR3 size: 13 residues. The germline CDR1 and CDR2 sequences are SQVTM and ANQGSEA. V was trimmed by 3 bases and J by 2 bases, leaving 9 bases between them. The CDR3 protein is CSVDRGATDTQYF. The CDR3 DNA reads TGCAGCGTTGATCGGGGGGCCACAGATACGCAGTATTTT.

The J gene is TRBJ2-3, the V gene TRBV7-2, with a weak D call TRBD2 (7 bases). CDR1 and CDR2 from the germline V gene are SGHTA and FQGNSA. V shed 5 bases and J shed 6 bases, with 27 bases lying between them. The CDR3 covers 18 residues. This CDR3 is CASSPRGWGGAHRDTQYF. CDR3 in DNA: TGTGCCAGCAGCCCCCGCGGGTGGGGGGGGGCACACAGGGATACGCAGTATTTT.

Points on this clonotype: A clone one base away is much larger, so this may be a read error. The chain combines TRBV29-1 with TRBJ2-7; perhaps TRBD1 as D (6 bases). The V end was cut by 5 bases, the J end by 5 bases, with 13 bases between. This CDR3 region has 12 residues. Germline V gene sequence: CDR1 SQVTM, CDR2 ANQGSEA. The CDR3 nucleotides are TGCAGCGTTCAAGTGGGGGCGGACGAGCAGTACTTC. Translation: CSVQVGADEQYF.

The CDR3 nucleotides read TGTGCCAGCTCCTCCGGGACAGGGGACGAGCAGTACTTC. Amino acid sequence: CASSSGTGDEQYF. The gene calls are TRBV18 and TRBJ2-7; 10 bases match TRBD1. This CDR3 comprises 13 residues. With 6 bases clipped from V and 5 bases from J, the junction kept 4 bases outside the gene matches. The germline CDR1 and CDR2 sequences are KGHSH and LQKENI.

This clonotype was recorded a few times. The chain links TRBV7-2 to TRBJ1-5; D remains ambiguous. The CDR3 has 13 residues. Germline V gives CDR1 SGHTA, CDR2 FQGNSA. With 8 bases removed from V and 2 bases from J, the gap between germline ends came to 10 bases. The CDR3 nucleotides are TGTGCCAGCGGACCGTATGGCAATCAGCCCCAGCATTTT. Its protein is CASGPYGNQPQHF.

The table lists this clonotype with a few counts. The DNA is left out, because the CDR3 cannot be placed on it with certainty; the CDR3 is given as TCRdb lists it. This chain connects TRBV6-1 to TRBJ2-7; TRBD1, the table's D call, lacks a check against the DNA. Germline V lookup: CDR1 MNHNS, CDR2 SASEGT. The CDR3 spans 13 residues, counting both ends. The chain's CDR3 is CASSSSGPLQQYV.